Sequencing of this T cell receptor (beta chain) was carried out in a study of CD8 T cells in ankylosing spondylitis. Study-wide results and caveats: It was reported that disease-linked clones were significantly enriched in matched ankylosing spondylitis synovial fluid. Ankylosing spondylitis blood appeared to be characterized by a TCR beta motif of about 8 highly homologous variants.

TCR beta libraries were made by quantitative 5'-RACE with molecular barcodes. Each CDR3 protein gets one entry after TCRdb re-called the 5' RACE reads with MiXCR. This sample carries about 460,000 distinct CDR3 sequences, roughly 5.2% of them seen once, and the ten largest clones take roughly 3.2%. This clonotype was counted ten times or more. Its antigen is still unknown. V dropped 3 bases and J dropped 0 bases, with 12 bases sitting between them. The CDR3 contains 14 residues. The V gene's germline CDR1 is DFQATT and CDR2 SNEGSKA (reference sequence). Sequencing was done on a sample of blood, either unsorted or a sorted T cell fraction (not recorded which). This chain links TRBV20-1 with TRBJ2-7; D unresolved. The origin of this receptor is a male donor with ankylosing spondylitis. Written as DNA, the CDR3 is TGCAGTGCTAGCCGGTTTCTACACTCCTACGAGCAGTACTTC. Amino acids: CSASRFLHSYEQYF.